This TCR beta chain derives from a study of a mutant IDH1 vaccine in newly diagnosed glioma. Study-wide background: Radiotherapy alone preceded vaccination by 4-6 weeks; alternatively, vaccination started with temozolomide cycles. Earlier therapy was either radiotherapy, temozolomide, or both, and most got both.

In regard to this clone: Its target is unknown.

V shed 6 bases and J shed 2 bases, with 22 bases lying between them. The germline CDR1 and CDR2 sequences are KGHSH and LQKENI. This CDR3 spans 17 amino acids. TCRdb's table, derived via immunoSEQ multiplex PCR, lists solely in-frame clones and lacks some. Of some 31,000 clones listed, over 80% are singletons. Specified time point: week 23, last vaccination. Doses consisted of 300 ug of mutant IDH1 20-mer peptide each, paired with topical imiquimod. The source material was PBMCs, sampled from a glioma patient whose treatment included an IDH1 peptide vaccine. The receptor was derived from a young woman with glioma. The rearrangement links TRBV18 to TRBJ2-5; D possibly matches TRBD1 or TRBD2 (5 bases each). The chain's CDR3 is CASSPPGQGALQETQYF. The CDR3 coding sequence is TGTGCCAGCTCCCCCCCGGGGCAGGGCGCCCTACAAGAGACCCAGTACTTC.